These T cell receptor beta chains were read from a single sample in a study of shared clonotypes between healthy human individuals. Libraries were prepared by immunoSEQ multiplex PCR; TCRdb keeps only in-frame clonotypes and omits some of them. The table lists approximately 940,000 clones, approximately 80% of them singletons. Specimen: memory CD4+ T cells sorted from blood. The receptor source for this set is a man between 18 and 35 years old in good health. CDR3s include the opening cysteine and the closing phenylalanine or tryptophan. Fields, in order: D gene, J gene, V gene, clone size, CDR3 protein, CDR3 DNA. The D gene is left open where the match is weak. Size values are once, few and many counts, or a class for expanded clones, and some rows have none.

D: NA; J: TRBJ1-5; V: TRBV19; size: NA; CDR3: CASSTPLVRNQPQHF; DNA: TGTGCCAGTAGTACCCCTTTGGTTCGCAATCAGCCCCAGCATTTT
D: NA; J: TRBJ2-5; V: TRBV7-2; size: NA; CDR3: CASSWASGVGETQYF; DNA: TGTGCCAGCAGCTGGGCGTCGGGGGTCGGTGAGACCCAGTACTTC
D: TRBD1; J: TRBJ1-6; V: TRBV27; size: NA; CDR3: CASSSDTIWGQGANSPLHF; DNA: TGTGCCAGCAGTTCCGACACTATCTGGGGACAGGGGGCCAATTCACCCCTCCACTTT
D: TRBD1; J: TRBJ2-7; V: TRBV5-6; size: NA; CDR3: CASSIRDRDHEQYF; DNA: TGTGCCAGCAGCATCCGGGACAGGGACCACGAGCAGTACTTC
D: TRBD1; J: TRBJ1-3; V: TRBV30; size: once; CDR3: CAWRLQGIWENTIYF; DNA: TGTGCCTGGAGGTTACAGGGGATTTGGGAAAACACCATATATTTT
D: TRBD1; J: TRBJ1-1; V: TRBV7-3; size: NA; CDR3: CASSPGGPPDEAFF; DNA: TGTGCCAGCAGCCCAGGGGGGCCACCAGACGAAGCTTTCTTT
D: TRBD2; J: TRBJ2-1; V: TRBV15; size: NA; CDR3: CATSTLRGTSYREQFF; DNA: TGTGCCACCAGCACCCTGAGAGGGACTAGCTACCGTGAGCAGTTCTTC
D: NA; J: TRBJ2-3; V: TRBV20-1; size: few; CDR3: CSAATTDTQYF; DNA: TGCAGTGCCGCCACCACAGATACGCAGTATTTT
D: NA; J: TRBJ2-7; V: TRBV18; size: NA; CDR3: CASSHPGGEQYF; DNA: TGTGCCAGCTCACACCCTGGTGGGGAGCAGTACTTC
D: NA; J: TRBJ1-3; V: TRBV7-2; size: NA; CDR3: CASSLVMGVSSGNTIYF; DNA: TGTGCCAGCAGCTTAGTCATGGGGGTCTCCTCTGGAAACACCATATATTTT